Reported below is one T cell receptor (beta chain). Its antigen remains unknown. These data belong to a study of lymphopenia after photon versus proton radiotherapy. Broader study findings: Under photons, naive T cells and diversity fell while effector/memory populations rose. Larger post-nadir TCR diversity loss correlated inversely with survival in deceased patients. Only patients who died were analyzed for survival; proton advantage is unproven. After the lymphocyte nadir, photon-treated repertoires showed oligoclonal expansion, especially of CD8+ Temra cells.

Sequenced by immunoSEQ multiplex PCR; TCRdb stores in-frame clones only, minus some. The sample consists of some 27,000 clones, 87% of them appearing once. This sample comprised peripheral blood, obtained from a patient treated with proton-based radiotherapy. The receptor was derived from a woman between 55 and 75 years old with cholangiocarcinoma. Some clones in this sample may be carry-over from other donors' samples.

The CDR3 protein is CASSPSPGTGGVTEAFF. The CDR3 DNA sequence: TGTGCCAGCAGCCCCTCCCCCGGGACAGGGGGCGTCACTGAAGCTTTCTTT. This chain joins TRBV5-4 and TRBJ1-1, with 12 bases aligning to TRBD1. The CDR3 loop spans 17 amino acids. Per germline, CDR1 SGHNT and CDR2 YYREEE (reference sequence). Trimming removed 4 bases from V and 4 bases from J; junction bases left unmatched: 11.